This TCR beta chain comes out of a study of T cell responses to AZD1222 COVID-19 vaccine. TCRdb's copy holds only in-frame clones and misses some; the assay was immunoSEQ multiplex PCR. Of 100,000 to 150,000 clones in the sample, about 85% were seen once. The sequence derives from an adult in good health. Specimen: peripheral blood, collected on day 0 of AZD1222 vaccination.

The CDR3 region has the DNA TGTGCCAGCAGCTTAGATACGGGGGAGGTTGAGCAGTTCTTC. This translates into CASSLDTGEVEQFF. This chain joins TRBV11-3 and TRBJ2-1; maybe TRBD2 (6 bases). The CDR3 length is 14 residues. The V end lost 0 bases, the J end lost 9 bases, and 12 bases lay between the germline ends. Germline CDR1 reads SGHNT; CDR2 reads YENEEA.